This TCR beta chain was captured by sequencing in a study of blood T cell repertoires in COVID-19 (TCRdb year 2020). About the full investigation: Samples from collaborators originated in the United States, Italy and Spain and spanned both the acute and convalescent phases of COVID-19. The material from the prospective study consisted of cDNA or gDNA derived from T cells, B-cell-depleted T cells, or PBMCs. Deeply sampled blood TCRbeta repertoires from subjects exposed to, actively infected with, or recovered from COVID-19 were included in the dataset. A freely available public database, intended as a resource for researchers studying the immune response to SARS-CoV-2, is where the repertoires were released. Samples came from the ongoing ImmuneRACE study (first 160 participants) plus 1,254 subjects from 6 global collaborators. The sample metadata nearly always contained a de-identified subject ID, COVID-19 status, age in years and sex. Where HLA class I and class II types were available, the types were taken from metadata supplied by the sample provider, not from assay-based typing.

At one collaborating source in Seattle, patients were enrolled during active infection and were followed longitudinally through the course of disease. The collaborating institutions used their own protocols to collect whole blood in K2EDTA tubes. For TCRbeta analysis, collaborators shipped samples as frozen whole blood, isolated PBMCs, or DNA extracted from either of those sample types. Study-wide conclusions, independent of this receptor: The amount of clinical and demographic metadata varied by source and participant and was provided uncurated.

TCRbeta CDR3 regions were amplified from genomic DNA using the immunoSEQ Assay, a bias-controlled multiplex PCR. In the source study's methods: Nucleated cell counts per sample were estimated from amplification of reference gene primers within the assay. To quantify the absolute abundance of each unique TCRbeta CDR3 rearrangement, sequence reads were collapsed and filtered. Productive Simpson clonality was computed per sample as the square root of Simpson's diversity index over productive rearrangements. TCRdb mirrors the immuneACCESS table, restricted to in-frame sequences. Some clones are absent from its copies; in checked studies, under half trace to an unresolved V gene, and the reason for the others is unknown. V, J and clone size were drawn from that table, and D and trimming were deduced from the DNA. The sample records around 210,000 clones, almost 85% of which are singletons. Around 5.5% of the sample is held by the ten biggest clonotypes.

Sequences SNHLY (CDR1) and FYNNEI (CDR2) are obtained from the germline V gene. Trimmed from V: 6 bases; trimmed from J: 2 bases; junction bases lacking a gene match: 4. The CDR3 starts with the cysteine, ends with the phenylalanine, and has 13 residues. Of all the DNA, just the CDR3 is kept, 39 bases in frame from base 1. Regarding this clone: The clone's antigen remains unknown. No base qualities exist here, and no much larger clone lies one base off it.

Recombination connected TRBV2 to TRBJ2-7; 7 middle bases align to TRBD1. Input material: peripheral blood. The origin of this receptor is a man aged 45-65 years with COVID-19, enrolled during active disease. CDR3 sequence: CASRSGGTYEQYF. The DNA sequence is TGTGCCAGCAGATCAGGGGGTACCTACGAGCAGTACTTC.